This T cell receptor beta chain was captured in a study of blood T cell repertoires in COVID-19. This CDR3 spans 13 amino acids. CDR1 is GTSNPN, CDR2 SVGIG, per germline (reference sequence). Deletions cut 4 bases from V and 1 base from J, with 10 bases between. Sequenced by immunoSEQ multiplex PCR; TCRdb stores in-frame clones only, minus some. This sample has about 200,000 clones; more than 80% occur once, and the top ten carry 1.2%. The chain uses TRBV30 and TRBJ1-1; D is possibly TRBD1 (6 bases). The clonotype originates from a man aged 25 to 45 who had recovered from COVID-19. Specimen: PBMCs or T cells enriched from blood (not recorded which). CDR3 nucleotide sequence: TGTGCCTGGATCGACAGGAGGAACACTGAAGCTTTCTTT. Its translation: CAWIDRRNTEAFF. Complete variable domain (other parts from reference TRBV30 and TRBJ1-1): SQTIHQWPATLVQPVGSPLSLECTVEGTSNPNLYWYRQAAGRGLQLLFYSVGIGQISSEVPQNLSASRPQDRQFILSSKKLLLSDSGFYLCAWIDRRNTEAFFGQGTRLTVV.